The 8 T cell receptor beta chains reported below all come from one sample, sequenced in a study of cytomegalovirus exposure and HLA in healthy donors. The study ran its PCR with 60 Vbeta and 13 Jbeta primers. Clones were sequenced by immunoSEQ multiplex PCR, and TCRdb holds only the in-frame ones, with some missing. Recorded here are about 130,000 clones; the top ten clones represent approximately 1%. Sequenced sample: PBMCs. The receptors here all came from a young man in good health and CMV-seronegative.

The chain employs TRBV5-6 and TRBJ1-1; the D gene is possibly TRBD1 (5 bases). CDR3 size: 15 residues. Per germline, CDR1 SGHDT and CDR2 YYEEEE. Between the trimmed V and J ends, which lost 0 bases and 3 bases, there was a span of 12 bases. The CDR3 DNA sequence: TGTGCCAGCAGCTTGGGTTCCAGGGAGGACACTGAAGCTTTCTTT. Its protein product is CASSLGSREDTEAFF. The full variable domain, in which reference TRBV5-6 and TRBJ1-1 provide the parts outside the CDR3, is DAGVTQSPTHLIKTRGQQVTLRCSPKSGHDTVSWYQQALGQGPQFIFQYYEEEERQRGNFPDRFSGHQFPNYSSELNVNALLLGDSALYLCASSLGSREDTEAFFGQGTRLTVV.

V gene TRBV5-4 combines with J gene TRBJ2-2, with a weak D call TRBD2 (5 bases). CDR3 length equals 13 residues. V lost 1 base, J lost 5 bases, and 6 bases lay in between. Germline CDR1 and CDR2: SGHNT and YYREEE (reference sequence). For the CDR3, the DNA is TGTGCCAGCAGCTTGCCGGGGACCGGGGAGCTGTTTTTT. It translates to CASSLPGTGELFF.

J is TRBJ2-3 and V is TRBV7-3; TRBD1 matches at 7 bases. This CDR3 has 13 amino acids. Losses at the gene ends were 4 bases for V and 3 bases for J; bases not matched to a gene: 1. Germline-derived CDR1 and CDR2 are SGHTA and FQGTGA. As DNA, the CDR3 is TGTGCCAGCAGCTCAGGGGGAACAGATACGCAGTATTTT. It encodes CASSSGGTDTQYF. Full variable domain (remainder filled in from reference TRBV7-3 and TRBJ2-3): GAGVSQTPSNKVTEKGKYVELRCDPISGHTALYWYRQSLGQGPEFLIYFQGTGAADDSGLPNDRFFAVRPEGSVSTLKIQRTERGDSAVYLCASSSGGTDTQYFGPGTRLTVL.

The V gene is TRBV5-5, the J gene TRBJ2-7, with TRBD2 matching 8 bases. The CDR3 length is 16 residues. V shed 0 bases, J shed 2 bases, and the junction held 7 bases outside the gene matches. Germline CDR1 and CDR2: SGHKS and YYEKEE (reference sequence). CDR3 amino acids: CASSLVPGLAAYEQYF. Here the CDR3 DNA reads TGTGCCAGCAGCTTGGTCCCTGGACTAGCAGCCTACGAGCAGTACTTC.

Here the CDR3 DNA reads TGTGCCAGCTCACCAAGGGGGCTGGGGCAAGAGACCCAGTACTTC. It encodes CASSPRGLGQETQYF. The rearrangement links TRBV18 to TRBJ2-5; 7 bases agree with TRBD1. Germline lookup yields CDR1 KGHSH and CDR2 LQKENI. The CDR3 length is 15 residues. Germline trimming cut 2 bases from V and 2 bases from J; bases unmatched to any gene: 5.

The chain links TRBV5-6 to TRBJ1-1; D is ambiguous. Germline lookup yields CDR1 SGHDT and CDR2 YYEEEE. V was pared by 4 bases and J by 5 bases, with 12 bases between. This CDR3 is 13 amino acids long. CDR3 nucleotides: TGTGCCAGCAGCCTCGGCCGGGGAACTGAAGCTTTCTTT. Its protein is CASSLGRGTEAFF.

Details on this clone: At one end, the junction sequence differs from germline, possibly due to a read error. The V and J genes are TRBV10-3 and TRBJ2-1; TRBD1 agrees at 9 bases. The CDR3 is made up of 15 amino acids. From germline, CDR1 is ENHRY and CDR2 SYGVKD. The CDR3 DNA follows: TGTGCCATCCGTGAGGGGGACAGGGTTGTCGGCGAGCAGTTCTTC. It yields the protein CAIREGDRVVGEQFF.

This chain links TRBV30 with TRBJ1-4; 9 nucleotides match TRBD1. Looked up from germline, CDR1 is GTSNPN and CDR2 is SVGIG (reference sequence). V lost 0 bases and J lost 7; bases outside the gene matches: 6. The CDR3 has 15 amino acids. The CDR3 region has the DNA TGTGCCTGGAGTGTTGCGACAGGGGGGGTTGAAAAACTGTTTTTT. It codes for CAWSVATGGVEKLFF.